In its sample, the clone carrying this T cell receptor beta chain was seen many times. Its antigen is as yet unknown. This sample is part of a study of fetal regulatory T cell absence and autoimmunity. About the study: The IPEX patients lacked clinical diabetes but had exocrine pancreas autoimmunity. Findings of the study overall: Pancreas TCRs were oligoclonally enriched versus cord blood, some clones over 85-fold. In IPEX syndrome, oligoclonal enrichment was read as supporting prenatal antigen-driven autoimmunity in the pancreas.

This was a survey-level run. Assay used: immunoSEQ multiplex PCR; TCRdb lists only in-frame clones, some missing. The table records 85,000 to 100,000 clones, roughly 78% of them present only once. Sequencing was carried out using pancreas tissue. The TCR comes from a male donor with IPEX syndrome.

This CDR3 reads CASSLSSGRAGLQTQYF. CDR3 nucleotide sequence: TGTGCCAGCAGCTTATCTAGCGGGAGGGCAGGGTTGCAGACCCAGTACTTC. The rearrangement links TRBV13 to TRBJ2-5; TRBD2 matches at 12 bases. V dropped 2 bases and J dropped 6; count of bases not matched to a gene: 10. This CDR3 is built from 17 residues. Germline V gene data show CDR1 as PRHDT and CDR2 as FYEKMQ (reference sequence).